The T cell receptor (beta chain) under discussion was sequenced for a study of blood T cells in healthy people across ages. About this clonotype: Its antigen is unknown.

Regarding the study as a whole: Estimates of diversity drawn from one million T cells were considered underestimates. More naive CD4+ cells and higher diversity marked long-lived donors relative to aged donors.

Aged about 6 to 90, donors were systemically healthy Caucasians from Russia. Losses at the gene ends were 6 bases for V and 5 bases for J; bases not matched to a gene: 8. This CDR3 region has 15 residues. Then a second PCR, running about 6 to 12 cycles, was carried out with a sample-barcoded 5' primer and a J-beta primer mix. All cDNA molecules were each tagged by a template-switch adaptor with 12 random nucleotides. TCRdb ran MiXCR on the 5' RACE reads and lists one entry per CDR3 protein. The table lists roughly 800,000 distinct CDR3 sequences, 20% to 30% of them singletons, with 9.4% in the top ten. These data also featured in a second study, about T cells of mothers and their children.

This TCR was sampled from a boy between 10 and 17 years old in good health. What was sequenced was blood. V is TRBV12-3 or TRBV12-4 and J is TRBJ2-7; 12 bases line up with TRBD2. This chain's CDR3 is CASRASGRAVDEQYF. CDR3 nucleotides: TGTGCCAGCAGGGCTAGCGGGAGGGCCGTAGACGAGCAGTACTTC.